Here is one T cell receptor beta chain with its context. CDR3 length equals 16 residues. The V and J ends lost 2 bases and 3 bases respectively, with 15 bases between them. Per germline, CDR1 SGHRS and CDR2 YFSETQ. The table came from immunoSEQ multiplex PCR; TCRdb's copy has only in-frame clones and leaves some out. Here the sample spans more than 90,000 clones, around 90% being singletons. These data come from a study of PD-L1 blockade in urothelial cancer. Specified time point: peripheral blood 6 weeks after treatment start. This clonotype originated in a man aged 60 to 69 with urothelial cancer. This chain connects TRBV5-1 to TRBJ1-3; D might be TRBD1 (5 bases). The source material was PBMCs, sampled around atezolizumab (anti-PD-L1) treatment. The CDR3: CASSFTGDLGGNTIYF. The CDR3 nucleotides read TGCGCCAGCAGCTTTACAGGAGACCTGGGTGGAAACACCATATATTTT. Together with reference TRBV5-1 and TRBJ1-3, the CDR3 gives the full variable domain: KAGVTQTPRYLIKTRGQQVTLSCSPISGHRSVSWYQQTPGQGLQFLFEYFSETQRNKGNFPGRFSGRQFSNSRSEMNVSTLELGDSALYLCASSFTGDLGGNTIYFGEGSWLTVV.